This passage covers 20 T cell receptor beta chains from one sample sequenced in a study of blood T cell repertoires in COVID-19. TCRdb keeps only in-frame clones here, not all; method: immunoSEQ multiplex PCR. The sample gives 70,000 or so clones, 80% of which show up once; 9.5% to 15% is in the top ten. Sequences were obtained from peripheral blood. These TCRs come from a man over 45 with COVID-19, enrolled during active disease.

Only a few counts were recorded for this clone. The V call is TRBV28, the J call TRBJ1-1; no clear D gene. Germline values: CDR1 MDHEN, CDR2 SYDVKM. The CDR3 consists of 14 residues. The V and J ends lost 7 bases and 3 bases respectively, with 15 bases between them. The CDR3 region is CASTEGGVDTEAFF. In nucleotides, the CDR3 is TGTGCCAGCACGGAGGGCGGGGTCGACACTGAAGCTTTCTTT.

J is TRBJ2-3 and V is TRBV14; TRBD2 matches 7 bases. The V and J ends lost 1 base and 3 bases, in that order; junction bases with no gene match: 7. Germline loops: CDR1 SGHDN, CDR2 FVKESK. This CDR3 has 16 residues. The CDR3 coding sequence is TGTGCCAGCAGCCAAGGGCTACTAGCGAGAACAGATACGCAGTATTTT. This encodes CASSQGLLARTDTQYF.

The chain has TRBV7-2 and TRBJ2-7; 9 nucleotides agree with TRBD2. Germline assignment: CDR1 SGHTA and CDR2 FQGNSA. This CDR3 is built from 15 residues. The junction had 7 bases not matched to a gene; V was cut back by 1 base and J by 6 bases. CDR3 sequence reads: CASSLVGLAGGEQYF. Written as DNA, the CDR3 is TGTGCCAGCAGCTTAGTGGGACTAGCAGGGGGCGAGCAGTACTTC.

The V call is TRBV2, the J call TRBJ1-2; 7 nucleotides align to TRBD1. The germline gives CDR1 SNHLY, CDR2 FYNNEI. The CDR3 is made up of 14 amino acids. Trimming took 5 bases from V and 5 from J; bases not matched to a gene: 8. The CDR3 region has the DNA TGTGCCAGCAGTACTGGACAGGCAGTGTATGGCTACACCTTC. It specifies CASSTGQAVYGYTF.

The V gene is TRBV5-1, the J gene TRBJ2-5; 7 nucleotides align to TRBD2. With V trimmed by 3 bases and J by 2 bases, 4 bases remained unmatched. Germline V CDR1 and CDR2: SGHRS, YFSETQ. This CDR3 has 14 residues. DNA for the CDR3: TGCGCCAGCAGCTCCCGGACTAGACAAGAGACCCAGTACTTC. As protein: CASSSRTRQETQYF.

The CDR3 DNA reads TGTGCCAGCAGTGACTCAGGGACTCCGACAGATACGCAGTATTTT. Amino acid sequence: CASSDSGTPTDTQYF. The genes are TRBV6-4 and TRBJ2-3, with D possibly being TRBD2 (6 bases). Germline values: CDR1 MRHNA, CDR2 SNTAGT. Between the trimmed V and J ends, which lost 0 bases and 3 bases, there was a span of 10 bases. The CDR3 runs to 15 residues.

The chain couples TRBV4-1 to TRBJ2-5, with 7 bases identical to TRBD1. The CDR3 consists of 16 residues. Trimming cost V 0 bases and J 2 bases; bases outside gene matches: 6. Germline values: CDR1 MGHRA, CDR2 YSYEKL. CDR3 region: CASSQDRQGVQETQYF. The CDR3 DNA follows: TGCGCCAGCAGCCAAGATAGGCAGGGGGTACAAGAGACCCAGTACTTC.

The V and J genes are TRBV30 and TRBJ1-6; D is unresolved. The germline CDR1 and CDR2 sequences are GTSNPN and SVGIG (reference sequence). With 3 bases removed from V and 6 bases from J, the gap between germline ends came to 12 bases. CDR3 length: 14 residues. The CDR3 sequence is CAWRRENLNSPLHF. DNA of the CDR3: TGTGCCTGGAGGAGGGAAAACCTTAATTCACCCCTCCACTTT.

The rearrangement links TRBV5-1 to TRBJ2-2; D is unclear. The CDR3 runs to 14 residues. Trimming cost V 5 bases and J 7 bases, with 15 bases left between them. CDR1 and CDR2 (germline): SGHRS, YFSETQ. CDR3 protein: CASSGAAPDGELFF. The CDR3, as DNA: TGCGCCAGCAGTGGCGCGGCCCCTGACGGGGAGCTGTTTTTT.

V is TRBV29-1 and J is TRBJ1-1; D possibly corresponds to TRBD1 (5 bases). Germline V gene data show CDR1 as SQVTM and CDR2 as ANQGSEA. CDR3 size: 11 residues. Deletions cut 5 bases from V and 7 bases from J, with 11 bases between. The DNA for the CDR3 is TGCAGCGTTTCTTCGGGGGTTGAAGCTTTCTTT. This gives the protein CSVSSGVEAFF.

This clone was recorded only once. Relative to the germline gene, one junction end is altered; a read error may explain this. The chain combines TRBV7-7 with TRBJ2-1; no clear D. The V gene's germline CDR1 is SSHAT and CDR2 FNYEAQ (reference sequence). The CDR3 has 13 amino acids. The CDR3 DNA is TGTGCTAGCAGCCCCCTCCTTTACAATGAGCAGTTCTTC. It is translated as CASSPLLYNEQFF. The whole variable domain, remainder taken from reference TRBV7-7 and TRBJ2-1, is GAGVSQSPRYKVTKRGQDVTLRCDPISSHATLYWYQQALGQGPEFLTYFNYEAQPDKSGLPSDRFSAERPEGSISTLTIQRTEQRDSAMYRCASSPLLYNEQFFGPGTRLTVL.

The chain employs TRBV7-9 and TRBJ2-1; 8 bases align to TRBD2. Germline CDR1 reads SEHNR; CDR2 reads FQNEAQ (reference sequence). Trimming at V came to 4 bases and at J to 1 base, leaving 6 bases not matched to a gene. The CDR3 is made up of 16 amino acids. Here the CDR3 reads CASSSQREWSYNEQFF. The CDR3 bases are TGTGCCAGCAGCTCGCAGCGGGAGTGGTCCTACAATGAGCAGTTCTTC.

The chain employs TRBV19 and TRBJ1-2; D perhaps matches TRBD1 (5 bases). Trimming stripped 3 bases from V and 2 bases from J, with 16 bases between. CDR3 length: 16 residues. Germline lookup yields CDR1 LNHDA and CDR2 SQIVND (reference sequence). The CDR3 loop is CASSMPSIGGNYGYTF. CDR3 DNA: TGTGCCAGTAGTATGCCTTCGATCGGGGGAAACTATGGCTACACCTTC.

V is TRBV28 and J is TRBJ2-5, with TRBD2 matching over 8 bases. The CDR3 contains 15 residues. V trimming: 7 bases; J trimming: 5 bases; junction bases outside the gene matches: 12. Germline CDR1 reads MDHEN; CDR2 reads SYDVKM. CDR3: CASNPGGAGGETQYF. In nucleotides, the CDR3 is TGTGCCAGCAACCCGGGGGGGGCTGGTGGGGAGACCCAGTACTTC.

CDR3 nucleotides: TGCAGCGTGTCTACCGCTTATGGCTACACCTTC. This sequence encodes CSVSTAYGYTF. V usage is TRBV29-1 and J usage is TRBJ1-2; D is unresolved. V gave up 6 bases and J gave up 5 bases, with 10 bases separating them. The CDR3 totals 11 residues. CDR1 is SQVTM and CDR2 is ANQGSEA in the germline V gene.

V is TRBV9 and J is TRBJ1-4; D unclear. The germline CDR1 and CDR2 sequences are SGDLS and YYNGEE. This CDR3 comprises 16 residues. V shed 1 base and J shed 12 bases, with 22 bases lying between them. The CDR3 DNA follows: TGTGCCAGCAGCGTACAACCATCCCCCGGGGATGGGGAACTGTTTTTT. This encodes CASSVQPSPGDGELFF.

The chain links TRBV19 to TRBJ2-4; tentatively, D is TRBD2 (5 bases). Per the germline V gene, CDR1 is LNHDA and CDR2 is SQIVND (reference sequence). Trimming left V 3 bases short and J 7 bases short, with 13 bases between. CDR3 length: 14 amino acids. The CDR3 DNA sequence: TGTGCCAGTAGTATTGTTGGGAGCCTCAACATTCAGTACTTC. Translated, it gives CASSIVGSLNIQYF.

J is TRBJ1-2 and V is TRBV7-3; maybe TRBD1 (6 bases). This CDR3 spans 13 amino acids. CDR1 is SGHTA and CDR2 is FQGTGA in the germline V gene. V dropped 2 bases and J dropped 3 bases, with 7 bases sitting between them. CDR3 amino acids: CASSLGGYYGYTF. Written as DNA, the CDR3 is TGTGCCAGCAGCTTAGGGGGCTACTATGGCTACACCTTC.

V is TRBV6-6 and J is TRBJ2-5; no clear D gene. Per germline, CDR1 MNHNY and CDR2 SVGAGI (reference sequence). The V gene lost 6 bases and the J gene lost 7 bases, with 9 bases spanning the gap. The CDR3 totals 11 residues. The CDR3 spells CASRASLTQYF. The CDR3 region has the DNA TGTGCCAGCAGAGCCTCACTGACCCAGTACTTC.

In DNA form, the CDR3 reads TGTGCCAGCAGCGGGGGGCAGGGGGCCGGCGAAAACATTCAGTACTTC. Encoded protein: CASSGGQGAGENIQYF. This chain connects TRBV5-4 to TRBJ2-4; 8 bases map to TRBD1. J lost 5 bases, V lost 4 bases, and 11 bases had no gene match. Germline V CDR1 and CDR2: SGHNT, YYREEE (reference sequence). This CDR3 is built from 16 residues.